This T cell receptor (beta chain) was sequenced during a study of shared clonotypes between healthy human individuals. Trimming took 3 bases from V and 4 from J, leaving 13 bases between them. This CDR3 contains 14 residues. Germline CDR1 and CDR2: SGHDT and YYEEEE. Every subset had its genomic DNA shared out evenly among several immunoSEQ plates. The protocol was immunoSEQ multiplex PCR, while the TCRdb copy is restricted to in-frame clones and leaves out a portion. The profile shows under 1,900,000 clones, less than 99% of them singletons. Regarding the study as a whole: A generally larger estimated richness was seen in naive subsets than in memory subsets.

The donor population consisted of healthy HIV-negative adults with no recent acute infections or vaccinations. Remarks on this clone: The antigen is undetermined.

The sample was naive CD4+ T cells sorted from blood. Indicated subset: CD45RA+ positively selected. This sequence joins TRBV5-6 and TRBJ2-5; perhaps TRBD2 as D (6 bases). This receptor was identified in a man younger than 40 in good health. The CDR3 loop is CASSYGGMGETQYF. CDR3 in DNA: TGTGCCAGCAGCTACGGCGGGATGGGAGAGACCCAGTACTTC.